A selection of T cell receptor beta chains follows, all from one sample in a study of Ad26.COV2.S vaccination and SARS-CoV-2 variants. Produced via immunoSEQ multiplex PCR; TCRdb's table is partial and in-frame only. The table lists hundreds of thousands of clones, approximately 92% of them singletons. The starting material was peripheral blood, obtained in a trial of Ad26.COV2.S vaccine versus placebo. These receptors all come from a person aged 18 to 65 who received the Ad26.COV2.S COVID-19 vaccine or a placebo. Both conserved end residues are part of each CDR3. The D gene is left open where the match is weak. The size of a clone is reported for some rows only, either as once, few or many, or as a class for expanded clones.

TRBD2,TRBJ2-3,once,TRBV5-4,TGTGCCAGCAGCGATAGCGGGAGGGGGAGAGATACGCAGTATTTT,CASSDSGRGRDTQYF
NA,TRBJ2-2,NA,TRBV6-7,TGTGCCAGCAGTTATGGGCAGCTACCGAACACCGGGGAGCTGTTTTTT,CASSYGQLPNTGELFF
NA,TRBJ2-5,NA,TRBV28,TGTGCCAGCAGTTTATTTCGAGGGACCCAGTACTTC,CASSLFRGTQYF
NA,TRBJ2-2,NA,TRBV6-5,TGTGCCAGCAGTTACGGGCGGCACGGGGAGCTGTTTTTT,CASSYGRHGELFF
TRBD2,TRBJ2-7,NA,TRBV19,TGTGCCAGTAGCGGGAGGTCCAACGAGCAGTACTTC,CASSGRSNEQYF
TRBD1,TRBJ2-7,NA,TRBV3-1/TRBV3-2,TGTGCCAGCAGCCTTCCAGGACAGGGGAGGTACGAGCAGTACTTC,CASSLPGQGRYEQYF
TRBD2,TRBJ2-1,NA,TRBV6-2/TRBV6-3,TGTGCCAGCAGTTACTCACTAGCGGGAGGGCAGTTCTTC,CASSYSLAGGQFF
TRBD1,TRBJ1-1,NA,TRBV10-2,TGCGCCAGCAGTGAGGGCAGGGGGAGGACTGAAGCTTTCTTT,CASSEGRGRTEAFF
TRBD1,TRBJ1-5,NA,TRBV24-1,TGTGCCACCAGTGATCCCGGGACAGATCAGCCCCAGCATTTT,CATSDPGTDQPQHF
NA,TRBJ1-4,NA,TRBV5-4,TGTGCCAGCAGCTTGGATTCGGGTGAAAAACTGTTTTTT,CASSLDSGEKLFF
NA,TRBJ2-7,NA,TRBV30,TGTGCCTGGAGTGCTGACTACAGGGCGTACGAGCAGTACTTC,CAWSADYRAYEQYF
TRBD2,TRBJ2-7,NA,TRBV6-1,TGTGCCAGCAGTGAATCTGTGCTAGCGGGGAAATACGAGCAGTACTTC,CASSESVLAGKYEQYF
NA,TRBJ2-1,NA,TRBV2,TGTGCCAGCAGGCCGGGACTGGAGGTAAATGAGCAGTTCTTC,CASRPGLEVNEQFF
NA,TRBJ2-6,NA,TRBV7-2,TGTGCCAGCAGCTTAAATTCTGGGGCCAACGTCCTGACTTTC,CASSLNSGANVLTF
NA,TRBJ2-1,NA,TRBV4-3,TGCGCCAGCAGCCAAGACGAGCGGGCCTCCTACAATGAGCAGTTCTTC,CASSQDERASYNEQFF
TRBD2,TRBJ2-2,NA,TRBV7-8,TGTGCCAGCAGGCCAAGACTAGCGGGAGTTTCCGGGGAGCTGTTTTTT,CASRPRLAGVSGELFF
NA,TRBJ2-1,NA,TRBV6-5,TGTGCCAGCAGTTACGAGTTGGCAGGCCACGGTGAGCAGTTCTTC,CASSYELAGHGEQFF
TRBD1,TRBJ1-3,NA,TRBV6-5,TGTGCCAGCAGTTCCCCAGGGGGACAGTATGGAAACACCATATATTTT,CASSSPGGQYGNTIYF
NA,TRBJ2-1,NA,TRBV6-2/TRBV6-3,TGTGCCAGCAGTTACTCTGGGCGACGCAATGAGCAGTTCTTC,CASSYSGRRNEQFF
TRBD2,TRBJ2-1,NA,TRBV20-1,TGCAGTGCTAGTGGGACTACCTCCAATGAGCAGTTCTTC,CSASGTTSNEQFF
TRBD1,TRBJ1-3,NA,TRBV5-8,TGTGCCAGCAGCTCCGACAGGGGTTCTGGAAACACCATATATTTT,CASSSDRGSGNTIYF
NA,TRBJ2-1,NA,TRBV27,TGTGCCAGCAGTCCGGGACTTTACAATGAGCAGTTCTTC,CASSPGLYNEQFF
NA,TRBJ1-2,NA,TRBV4-1,TGCGCCAGCAGCCAAGGCCCGGTTGCGTCATCCTATGGCTACACCTTC,CASSQGPVASSYGYTF
TRBD2,TRBJ2-5,NA,TRBV10-3,TGTGCCATCAGTCCGACTAGCGGGGCGGAGACCCAGTACTTC,CAISPTSGAETQYF
NA,TRBJ2-7,NA,TRBV7-9,TGTGCCAGCAGCCCCTCCTACGAGCAGTACTTC,CASSPSYEQYF
NA,TRBJ2-7,NA,TRBV11-1,TGTGCCAGCAGCTTAGAGGTTGGGACCTACGAGCAGTACTTC,CASSLEVGTYEQYF
NA,TRBJ2-7,NA,TRBV30,TGTGCCTATACGCAGGGTCTTCGTTACGAGCAGTACTTC,CAYTQGLRYEQYF
TRBD2,TRBJ2-7,NA,TRBV9,TGTGCCAGCAGCGTAGCTACCGGGACTAGCACGGACTACGAGCAGTACTTC,CASSVATGTSTDYEQYF
NA,TRBJ2-7,once,TRBV6-2/TRBV6-3,TGTGCCAGCAGTAACCACCGGGACATTTTCTCCTACGAGCAGTACTTC,CASSNHRDIFSYEQYF
NA,TRBJ1-2,NA,TRBV6-4,TGTGCCAGCACCAGTAACGCATGGCAAGGTGTGAACTATGGCTACACCTTC,CASTSNAWQGVNYGYTF
NA,TRBJ2-3,NA,TRBV7-2,TGTGCCAGCAGCTTAAGACGGGAAAGGTCTACAGATACGCAGTATTTT,CASSLRRERSTDTQYF
NA,TRBJ2-7,NA,TRBV5-1,TGCGCCAGCAGCTTGGTTCCAGGGTCCTCCTACGAGCAGTACTTC,CASSLVPGSSYEQYF
NA,TRBJ2-7,NA,TRBV3-1/TRBV3-2,TGTGCCAGCATGGAGAATTGCGACGAGCAGTACTTC,CASMENCDEQYF
NA,TRBJ2-5,NA,TRBV28,TGTGCCATACAGGGCTTGGGGTGGGAAGAGACCCAGTACTTC,CAIQGLGWEETQYF
TRBD2,TRBJ2-1,few,TRBV15,TGTGCCACCAGCATCTACGGGACTAGCGTTGTGGATGAGCAGTTCTTC,CATSIYGTSVVDEQFF
TRBD1,TRBJ2-2,NA,TRBV25-1,TGTGCCAGCAGCCAAACGCAGGGGGCCGGGGAGCTGTTTTTT,CASSQTQGAGELFF
TRBD2,TRBJ2-1,NA,TRBV10-3,TGTGCCATCAGTGAGTCGAATCGGGCTAGCGGGCGATACAATGAGCAGTTCTTC,CAISESNRASGRYNEQFF
NA,TRBJ2-5,NA,TRBV12-5,TGTGCTAGTGGCTCCGGACGGGAACAGAAGACCCAGTACTTC,CASGSGREQKTQYF
NA,TRBJ1-1,few,TRBV6-6,TGTGCCAGCAGTTACTCGGGAGGAGATAACACTGAAGCTTTCTTT,CASSYSGGDNTEAFF
NA,TRBJ2-5,NA,TRBV6-2/TRBV6-3,TGTGCCAGCAGTTTCTCCAGGGCGAGAACAGGGGAGACCCAGTACTTC,CASSFSRARTGETQYF
TRBD1,TRBJ1-6,NA,TRBV7-2,TGTGCCAGCAGCTTACAGGGGGTACACAGCTCCTATAATTCACCCCTCCACTTT,CASSLQGVHSSYNSPLHF
NA,TRBJ2-5,NA,TRBV20-1,TGCAGTGCTAAAGAGAAACCTTCCCAGTACTTC,CSAKEKPSQYF
TRBD2,TRBJ2-7,NA,TRBV18,TGTGCCAGCTCACCACCGATAACAGGCGGGAGCTCCTACGAGCAGTACTTC,CASSPPITGGSSYEQYF
TRBD2,TRBJ2-7,NA,TRBV6-2/TRBV6-3,TGTGCCAGCAGTTACTCGGGGGGACTAGCGACCTACGAGCAGTACTTC,CASSYSGGLATYEQYF
TRBD1,TRBJ1-5,NA,TRBV27,TGTGCCAGCAGTTTATTTTCAGGGACAGATCAGCCCCAGCATTTT,CASSLFSGTDQPQHF
NA,TRBJ1-2,NA,TRBV4-3,TGCGCCAGCAGCCAAGATGCGGGGTACTATGGCTACACCTTC,CASSQDAGYYGYTF
NA,TRBJ1-1,NA,TRBV6-5,TGTGCCAGCAGTTACACAATAAACACTGAAGCTTTCTTT,CASSYTINTEAFF
NA,TRBJ2-1,once,TRBV7-9,TGTGCCAGCAGCGCCTGGGACTCCCAAGTCGACAATGAGCAGTTCTTC,CASSAWDSQVDNEQFF
NA,TRBJ1-3,once,TRBV5-1,TGCGCCAGCAGCTTGACGAGCTCTGGAAACACCATATATTTT,CASSLTSSGNTIYF
NA,TRBJ2-1,NA,TRBV19,TGTGCCAGTAGTATAGCGACTTATGAGCAGTTCTTC,CASSIATYEQFF
NA,TRBJ1-2,NA,TRBV7-3,TGTGCCAGCAGCCTCGACAGCCTGGTTGGCTATGGCTACACCTTC,CASSLDSLVGYGYTF
NA,TRBJ2-2,NA,TRBV15,TGTGCCACCAGCAGAGGGACTGCCTACACCGGGGAGCTGTTTTTT,CATSRGTAYTGELFF
TRBD2,TRBJ2-1,NA,TRBV11-2,TGTGCCAGCAGCTCCGCAGGGGGCCTAGCGGGAGGGGCTGAGCAGTTCTTC,CASSSAGGLAGGAEQFF
NA,TRBJ1-2,NA,TRBV6-5,TGTGCCAGCACAATGCGTCAGGGAGGCTATGGCTACACCTTC,CASTMRQGGYGYTF
NA,TRBJ2-7,NA,TRBV9,TGTGCCAGCAGCACCACCGGGGCCGCCTACGAGCAGTACTTC,CASSTTGAAYEQYF
TRBD1,TRBJ2-1,NA,TRBV6-5,TGTGCCAGCCGATTGACAGGGGAGGTGGGGGATCAGTTCTTC,CASRLTGEVGDQFF